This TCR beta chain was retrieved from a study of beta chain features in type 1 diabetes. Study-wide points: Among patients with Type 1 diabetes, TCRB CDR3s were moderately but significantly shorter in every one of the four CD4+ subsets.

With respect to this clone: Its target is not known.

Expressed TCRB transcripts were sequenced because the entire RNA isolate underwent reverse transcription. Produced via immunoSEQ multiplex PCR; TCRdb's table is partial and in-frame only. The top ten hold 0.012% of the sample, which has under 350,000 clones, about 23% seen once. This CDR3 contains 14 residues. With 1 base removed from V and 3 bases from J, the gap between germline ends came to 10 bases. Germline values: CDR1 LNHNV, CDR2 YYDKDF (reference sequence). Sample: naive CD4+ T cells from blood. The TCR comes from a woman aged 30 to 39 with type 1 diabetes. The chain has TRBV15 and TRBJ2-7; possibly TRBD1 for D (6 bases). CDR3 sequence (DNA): TGTGCCACCAGCAGAGGACAGGCCAGCTACGAGCAGTACTTC. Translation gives CATSRGQASYEQYF.